These 30 T cell receptor beta chains originate from one sample sequenced in a study of cytomegalovirus exposure and HLA in healthy donors. PCR employed 60 Vbeta and 13 Jbeta primers. Assay: immunoSEQ multiplex PCR; the TCRdb copy retains only in-frame clones and omits some. Altogether about 120,000 clones are present, roughly a tenth being singletons, with the ten largest covering less than 4%. The sample comprised PBMCs. These receptors were obtained from a man aged 30-40 years in good health and CMV-seronegative.

This chain connects TRBV19 to TRBJ2-5; 8 nucleotides match TRBD2. The V segment lost 6 bases and the J segment 2 bases; nucleotides outside the gene matches: 5. CDR3 size: 14 residues. Germline CDR1 and CDR2: LNHDA and SQIVND (reference sequence). This chain's CDR3 is CASSPGRGQETQYF. The CDR3 region has the DNA TGTGCCAGTAGCCCCGGGAGGGGGCAAGAGACCCAGTACTTC.

The V gene is TRBV27, the J gene TRBJ2-7; 9 bases are a match to TRBD1. Germline-derived CDR1 and CDR2 are MNHEY and SMNVEV (reference sequence). V lost 5 bases, J lost 0 bases, and 11 bases stayed unmatched. This CDR3 contains 17 residues. The CDR3 protein is CASSIQGALTGSYEQYF. The CDR3 nucleotides are TGTGCCAGCAGTATACAGGGGGCGCTAACCGGCTCCTACGAGCAGTACTTC.

This clone was found a few times. The rearrangement links TRBV7-9 to TRBJ1-5; 8 bases are shared with TRBD1. CDR3 length: 17 amino acids. The trim removed 6 bases at V and 7 bases at J, leaving 17 bases unmatched. Germline V lookup: CDR1 SEHNR, CDR2 FQNEAQ (reference sequence). Here the CDR3 reads CASSSNSGQGADQPQHF. CDR3 nucleotides: TGTGCCAGCAGTTCCAATAGTGGACAGGGTGCCGACCAGCCCCAGCATTTT.

The chain carries TRBV18 and TRBJ1-5; TRBD1 might be the D (6 bases). Germline V CDR1 and CDR2: KGHSH, LQKENI. Deletions cut 5 bases from V and 7 bases from J, with 12 bases between. The CDR3 consists of 13 residues. CDR3 DNA sequence: TGTGCCAGCTCAGACGGACAGAACCAGCCCCAGCATTTT. Protein product: CASSDGQNQPQHF.

The J gene is TRBJ2-7, the V gene TRBV2; perhaps TRBD2 as D (5 bases). With 2 bases removed from V and 4 bases from J, the gap between germline ends came to 9 bases. The CDR3 loop spans 13 amino acids. Germline assignment: CDR1 SNHLY and CDR2 FYNNEI. The CDR3 DNA follows: TGTGCCAGCAGTGAATCGGGGATTTACGAGCAGTACTTC. Amino acid sequence: CASSESGIYEQYF.

This rearrangement joins TRBV18 to TRBJ1-5; no clear D gene. CDR3 length equals 14 residues. CDR1 is KGHSH and CDR2 is LQKENI in the germline V gene. Trimming took 2 bases from V and 1 from J, leaving 6 bases between them. The CDR3 DNA sequence: TGTGCCAGCTCACCAGACGGGAGCAATCAGCCCCAGCATTTT. Translating it yields CASSPDGSNQPQHF.

The J gene is TRBJ2-5, the V gene TRBV30, with a weak D call TRBD1 (5 bases). The J call is uncertain, as TRBJ2-7 better fits the DNA end. This CDR3 has 12 amino acids. The germline V gene has CDR1 GTSNPN and CDR2 SVGIG (reference sequence). The CDR3 is CAWSSGNGEQYF. For the CDR3, the DNA is TGTGCCTGGAGTTCAGGGAATGGCGAGCAGTACTTC.

This clone has more than one count but fewer than ten. The V call is TRBV7-2, the J call TRBJ2-2; TRBD2 matches at 12 bases. Unmatched junction bases numbered 3, after V lost 5 bases and J lost 5 bases. Germline CDR1 reads SGHTA; CDR2 reads FQGNSA. The CDR3 has 15 amino acids. CDR3 sequence: CASSPSGGATGELFF. CDR3 sequence (DNA): TGTGCCAGCAGCCCTAGCGGGGGGGCAACCGGGGAGCTGTTTTTT.

In its sample, this clone was seen a few times. This chain connects TRBV19 to TRBJ2-7, with TRBD2 as a possible D gene (5 bases). The CDR3 loop spans 13 amino acids. The V gene lost 0 bases and the J gene lost 4 bases, with 7 bases spanning the gap. Germline loops: CDR1 LNHDA, CDR2 SQIVND (reference sequence). CDR3 bases: TGTGCCAGTAGTATAGATGGCGGGTACGAGCAGTACTTC. As protein: CASSIDGGYEQYF.

Only a few counts were recorded for this clone. This chain links TRBV6-1 with TRBJ1-5; unclear D gene. The ends were cut back, 7 bases at V and 7 bases at J, with 17 bases in the middle. Germline loops: CDR1 MNHNS, CDR2 SASEGT. This CDR3 comprises 14 residues. DNA for the CDR3: TGTGCCAGCACCACCGTAGCAGTCGGGCAGCCCCAGCATTTT. The encoded protein is CASTTVAVGQPQHF.

V usage is TRBV25-1 and J usage is TRBJ1-2; TRBD1 might be the D (5 bases). V shed 2 bases and J shed 6 bases, with 13 bases lying between them. CDR1 MGHDK and CDR2 SYGVNS come from the germline V gene. CDR3 length equals 14 residues. For the CDR3, the DNA is TGTGCCAGCAGTGAAATCGGGGGAATCGATGGCTACACCTTC. Translation gives CASSEIGGIDGYTF.

In this sample, this clone turned up a few times. This chain links TRBV7-9 with TRBJ2-3, with a possible D match to TRBD2 (7 bases). This CDR3 region has 15 residues. The V and J ends lost 7 bases and 0 bases respectively, with 14 bases between them. The germline gives CDR1 SEHNR, CDR2 FQNEAQ (reference sequence). The CDR3 sequence is CASTPGGGSTDTQYF. For the CDR3, the DNA is TGTGCCAGCACTCCCGGCGGGGGCAGCACAGATACGCAGTATTTT.

This clone came up a few times. This chain joins TRBV7-2 and TRBJ1-6; D remains unclear. Trimming left V 5 bases short and J 10 bases short, with 12 bases between. The CDR3 sequence is 13 residues long. Germline CDR1 reads SGHTA; CDR2 reads FQGNSA. CDR3 sequence (DNA): TGTGCCAGCAGCCCGGTGGGGAGGTCACCCCTCCACTTT. Its translation: CASSPVGRSPLHF.

A few counts support this clone. CDR3 loop: CASSSIPGLAGLETQYF. In DNA, the CDR3 is TGCGCCAGCAGCTCCATACCGGGACTAGCGGGATTGGAGACCCAGTACTTC. V is TRBV5-1 and J is TRBJ2-5; 13 bases map to TRBD2. The CDR3 covers 17 residues. V lost 3 bases, J lost 5 bases, and 10 bases stayed unmatched. Germline V gives CDR1 SGHRS, CDR2 YFSETQ.

This chain links TRBV18 with TRBJ2-1; 9 bases line up with TRBD1. The CDR3 contains 15 residues. With 3 bases clipped from V and 7 bases from J, the junction kept 7 bases outside the gene matches. From germline, CDR1 is KGHSH and CDR2 LQKENI. Here the CDR3 DNA reads TGTGCCAGCTCACCGGACAGGGGTTTTGGGAATGAGCAGTTCTTC. Translated, it gives CASSPDRGFGNEQFF.

This clone has just a few counts. The CDR3 region has the DNA TGTGCCAGCAGCTTTTGGCCGGGGAACACTGAAGCTTTCTTT. As protein: CASSFWPGNTEAFF. The chain is built from TRBV7-9 and TRBJ1-1; D is undetermined. This CDR3 contains 14 residues. The germline V gene has CDR1 SEHNR and CDR2 FQNEAQ (reference sequence). V shed 3 bases and J shed 1 base, with 9 bases lying between them.

This clone was detected a few times. The rearrangement links TRBV7-8 to TRBJ2-7; 7 bases map to TRBD1. From germline, CDR1 is SGHVS and CDR2 FQNEAQ. V was pared by 5 bases and J by 3 bases, with 1 base of the junction left unmatched. CDR3 length: 12 amino acids. CDR3 nucleotides: TGTGCCAGCAGCACAGGGGTCTACGAGCAGTACTTC. Translation gives CASSTGVYEQYF.

This clone has just a few counts. The rearrangement uses TRBV27 and TRBJ1-2; 8 bases line up with TRBD1. The ends lost 2 bases at V and 2 bases at J; junction bases unmatched: 7. The CDR3 covers 16 residues. CDR1 is MNHEY, CDR2 SMNVEV, per germline (reference sequence). DNA for the CDR3: TGTGCCAGCAGTTTAAGAGGACAGGGATACAACTATGGCTACACCTTC. Protein: CASSLRGQGYNYGYTF.

The chain recombines TRBV2 with TRBJ2-3; weak D call: TRBD2 (6 bases). In germline, CDR1 is SNHLY, CDR2 FYNNEI. The CDR3 contains 13 residues. The V and J ends lost 3 bases and 4 bases respectively, with 8 bases between them. This chain's CDR3 is CASSDGGADTQYF. In nucleotides, the CDR3 is TGTGCCAGCAGTGACGGAGGGGCAGATACGCAGTATTTT.

The gene calls are TRBV7-8 and TRBJ2-1, with 12 positions matching TRBD2. The CDR3 is 15 amino acids. The V gene end was trimmed by 5 bases and the J gene end by 4 bases; junction bases not matched to a gene: 3. The V gene's germline CDR1 is SGHVS and CDR2 FQNEAQ. The CDR3: CASSPLAGGYNEQFF. The DNA of the CDR3 is TGTGCCAGCAGCCCTCTAGCGGGGGGGTACAATGAGCAGTTCTTC. The whole variable domain, remainder taken from reference TRBV7-8 and TRBJ2-1, is GAGVSQSPRYKVAKRGQDVALRCDPISGHVSLFWYQQALGQGPEFLTYFQNEAQLDKSGLPSDRFFAERPEGSVSTLKIQRTQQEDSAVYLCASSPLAGGYNEQFFGPGTRLTVL.

This clone occurred a few times. The rearrangement links TRBV30 to TRBJ2-1, with a possible D match to TRBD2 (6 bases). The CDR3 has 14 residues. Germline CDR1 GTSNPN, CDR2 SVGIG (reference sequence). Trimming shortened V by 2 bases and J by 6 bases, and 14 bases separated the two germline ends. The CDR3 spells CAWSPGAGSNEQFF. CDR3 nucleotide sequence: TGTGCCTGGAGTCCGGGAGCCGGTTCCAATGAGCAGTTCTTC. The full variable domain, completed using reference TRBV30 and TRBJ2-1, is SQTIHQWPATLVQPVGSPLSLECTVEGTSNPNLYWYRQAAGRGLQLLFYSVGIGQISSEVPQNLSASRPQDRQFILSSKKLLLSDSGFYLCAWSPGAGSNEQFFGPGTRLTVL.

The V call is TRBV7-2, the J call TRBJ2-2; no reliable D call. V lost 5 bases and J lost 5, with 18 bases in between. CDR1 and CDR2 (germline): SGHTA, FQGNSA. This CDR3 is built from 16 residues. The CDR3 protein is CASSRGPPFGTGELFF. DNA for the CDR3: TGTGCCAGCAGCCGCGGCCCTCCATTCGGGACCGGGGAGCTGTTTTTT.

CDR3 sequence reads: CASSDREKGYYEQYF. CDR3 nucleotide sequence: TGCGCCAGCAGTGACAGGGAAAAGGGTTACTACGAGCAGTACTTC. The chain combines TRBV10-2 with TRBJ2-7, with D tentatively TRBD1 (5 bases). Deletions cut 3 bases from V and 3 bases from J, with 15 bases between. Germline assignment: CDR1 WSHSY and CDR2 SAAADI. The CDR3 has 15 amino acids.

The CDR3 sequence: CASSQTGGETQYF. CDR3 bases: TGTGCCAGCAGCCAGACAGGGGGGGAGACCCAGTACTTC. V gene TRBV5-6 combines with J gene TRBJ2-5; 9 positions agree with TRBD1. Germline CDR1 SGHDT, CDR2 YYEEEE. V lost 4 bases to trimming and J lost 5 bases; unmatched junction nucleotides: 3. The CDR3 is 13 residues long.

This clone appeared a few times. The J gene is TRBJ2-3, the V gene TRBV7-6; 10 bases are a match to TRBD2. The CDR3 extends over 16 amino acids. The V gene end was trimmed by 3 bases and the J gene end by 0 bases; junction bases not matched to a gene: 3. In germline, CDR1 is SGHVS, CDR2 FNYEAQ. CDR3 DNA: TGTGCCAGCAGCTTGTCGACTAGCGGGAGCACAGATACGCAGTATTTT. This sequence encodes CASSLSTSGSTDTQYF.

V usage is TRBV11-1 and J usage is TRBJ2-3, with 11 bases aligning to TRBD2. Germline lookup yields CDR1 SGHAT and CDR2 FQDESV (reference sequence). With V trimmed by 4 bases and J by 2 bases, 11 bases remained unmatched. The CDR3 is 18 amino acids. The DNA for the CDR3 is TGTGCCAGCAGCTCCTTTCCCCTAGCGGGAGGACTCACAGATACGCAGTATTTT. It encodes CASSSFPLAGGLTDTQYF.

In DNA form, the CDR3 reads TGTGCCAGCAGTTTCCTATCCCGACAGGCTAGAAGAGATGGCAATCAGCCCCAGCATTTT. The encoded protein is CASSFLSRQARRDGNQPQHF. This chain connects TRBV28 to TRBJ1-5; D might be TRBD1 (6 bases). Between the trimmed V and J ends, which lost 3 bases and 2 bases, there was a span of 26 bases. CDR3 length: 20 amino acids. Germline CDR1 and CDR2: MDHEN and SYDVKM.

The chain is built from TRBV6-1 and TRBJ1-5; weak D call: TRBD1 (5 bases). In germline, CDR1 is MNHNS, CDR2 SASEGT. Trimming stripped 6 bases from V and 1 base from J, with 13 bases between. The CDR3 totals 15 residues. CDR3 DNA sequence: TGTGCCAGCAGGGGTTCGGGGGGGAGCAATCAGCCCCAGCATTTT. Translating gives CASRGSGGSNQPQHF.

The chain employs TRBV28 and TRBJ2-3; D may be TRBD1 (7 bases). The V end lost 3 bases, the J end lost 2 bases, and 21 bases lay between the germline ends. Germline V gene lookup returns CDR1 MDHEN and CDR2 SYDVKM. CDR3 length: 18 amino acids. The chain's CDR3 is CASSFPTQGGSPTDTQYF. CDR3 DNA sequence: TGTGCCAGCAGTTTTCCAACCCAGGGGGGATCTCCCACAGATACGCAGTATTTT.

V and J are TRBV9 and TRBJ1-3; D is ambiguous. The CDR3 totals 16 residues. Looked up from germline, CDR1 is SGDLS and CDR2 is YYNGEE. The ends were cut back, 0 bases at V and 0 bases at J, with 10 bases in the middle. This CDR3 is CASSVGLSASGNTIYF. CDR3 bases: TGTGCCAGCAGCGTAGGACTCTCTGCCTCTGGAAACACCATATATTTT.